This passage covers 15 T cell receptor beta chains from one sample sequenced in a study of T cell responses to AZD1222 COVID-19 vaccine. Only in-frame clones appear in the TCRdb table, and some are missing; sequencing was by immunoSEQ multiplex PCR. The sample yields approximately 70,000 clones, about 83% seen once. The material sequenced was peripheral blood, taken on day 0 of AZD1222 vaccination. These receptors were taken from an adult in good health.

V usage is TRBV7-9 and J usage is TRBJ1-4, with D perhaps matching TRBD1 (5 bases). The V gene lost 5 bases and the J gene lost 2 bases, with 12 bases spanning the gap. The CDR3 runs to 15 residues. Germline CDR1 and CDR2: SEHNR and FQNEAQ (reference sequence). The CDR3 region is CASSPGSSTNEKLFF. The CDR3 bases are TGTGCCAGCAGCCCAGGGTCCAGCACTAATGAAAAACTGTTTTTT.

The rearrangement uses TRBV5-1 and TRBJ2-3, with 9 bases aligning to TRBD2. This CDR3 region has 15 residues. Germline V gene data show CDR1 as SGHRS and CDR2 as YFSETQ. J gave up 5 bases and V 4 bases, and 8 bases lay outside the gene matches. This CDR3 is CASSVGRGGEDTQYF. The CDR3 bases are TGCGCCAGCAGCGTCGGGCGGGGGGGCGAAGATACGCAGTATTTT.

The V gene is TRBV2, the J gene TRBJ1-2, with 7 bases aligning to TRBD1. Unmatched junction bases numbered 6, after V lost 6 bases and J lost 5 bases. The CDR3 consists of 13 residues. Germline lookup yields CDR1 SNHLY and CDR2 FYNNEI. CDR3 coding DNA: TGTGCCAGCAGCTCGACAGGGCAGTATGGCTACACCTTC. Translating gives CASSSTGQYGYTF.

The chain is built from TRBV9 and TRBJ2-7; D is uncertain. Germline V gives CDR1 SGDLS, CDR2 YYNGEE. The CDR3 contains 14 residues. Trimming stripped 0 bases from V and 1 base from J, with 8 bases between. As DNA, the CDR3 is TGTGCCAGCAGCGTAGGCTGGCTATCCTACGAGCAGTACTTC. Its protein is CASSVGWLSYEQYF.

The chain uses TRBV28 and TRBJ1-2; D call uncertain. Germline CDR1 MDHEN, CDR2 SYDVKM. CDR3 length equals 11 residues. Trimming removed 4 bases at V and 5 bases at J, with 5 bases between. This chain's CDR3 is CASSYGYGYTF. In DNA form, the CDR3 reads TGTGCCAGCAGTTACGGTTATGGCTACACCTTC.

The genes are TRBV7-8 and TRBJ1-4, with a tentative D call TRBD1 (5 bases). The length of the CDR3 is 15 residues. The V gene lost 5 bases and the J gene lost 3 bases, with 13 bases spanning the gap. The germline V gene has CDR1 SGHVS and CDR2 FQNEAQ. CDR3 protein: CASSRMGVPNEKLFF. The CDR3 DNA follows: TGTGCCAGCAGCCGAATGGGGGTGCCTAATGAAAAACTGTTTTTT.

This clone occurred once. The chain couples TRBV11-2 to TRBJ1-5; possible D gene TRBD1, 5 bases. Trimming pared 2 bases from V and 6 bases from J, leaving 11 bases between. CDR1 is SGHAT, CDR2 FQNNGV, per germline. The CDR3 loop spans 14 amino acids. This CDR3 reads CASSLQGRGQPQHF. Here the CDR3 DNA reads TGTGCCAGCAGCTTACAGGGTCGAGGTCAGCCCCAGCATTTT.

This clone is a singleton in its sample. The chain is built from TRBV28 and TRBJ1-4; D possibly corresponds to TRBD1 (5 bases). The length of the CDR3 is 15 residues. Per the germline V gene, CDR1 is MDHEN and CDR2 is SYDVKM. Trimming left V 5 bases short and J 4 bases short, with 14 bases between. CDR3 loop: CASSAMGEYNEKLFF. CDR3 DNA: TGTGCCAGCAGTGCTATGGGGGAGTATAATGAAAAACTGTTTTTT.

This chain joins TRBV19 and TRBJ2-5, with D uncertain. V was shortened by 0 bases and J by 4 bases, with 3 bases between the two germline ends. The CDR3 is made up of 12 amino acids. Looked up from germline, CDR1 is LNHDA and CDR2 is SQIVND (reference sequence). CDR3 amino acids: CASSIDGETQYF. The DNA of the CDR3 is TGTGCCAGTAGTATAGACGGAGAGACCCAGTACTTC. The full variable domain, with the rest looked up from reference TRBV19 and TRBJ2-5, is DGGITQSPKYLFRKEGQNVTLSCEQNLNHDAMYWYRQDPGQGLRLIYYSQIVNDFQKGDIAEGYSVSREKKESFPLTVTSAQKNPTAFYLCASSIDGETQYFGPGTRLLVL.

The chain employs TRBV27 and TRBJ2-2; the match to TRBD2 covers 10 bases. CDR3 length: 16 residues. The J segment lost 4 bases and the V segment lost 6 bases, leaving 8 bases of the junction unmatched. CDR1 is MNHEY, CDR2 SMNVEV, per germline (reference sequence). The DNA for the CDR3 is TGTGCCAGCAGCCCTGGACTAGCGGTGTTCACCGGGGAGCTGTTTTTT. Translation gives CASSPGLAVFTGELFF.

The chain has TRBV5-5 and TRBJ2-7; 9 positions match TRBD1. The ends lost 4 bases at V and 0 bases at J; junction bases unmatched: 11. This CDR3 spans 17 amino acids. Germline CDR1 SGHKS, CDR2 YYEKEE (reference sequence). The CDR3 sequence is CASSAMAGTGLSYEQYF. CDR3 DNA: TGTGCCAGCAGCGCTATGGCCGGGACAGGGCTCTCCTACGAGCAGTACTTC.

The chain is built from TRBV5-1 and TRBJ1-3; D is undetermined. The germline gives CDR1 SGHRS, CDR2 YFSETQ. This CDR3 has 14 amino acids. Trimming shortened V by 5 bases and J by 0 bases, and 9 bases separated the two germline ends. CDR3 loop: CASRMGYSGNTIYF. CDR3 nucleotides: TGCGCCAGCAGAATGGGTTACTCTGGAAACACCATATATTTT.

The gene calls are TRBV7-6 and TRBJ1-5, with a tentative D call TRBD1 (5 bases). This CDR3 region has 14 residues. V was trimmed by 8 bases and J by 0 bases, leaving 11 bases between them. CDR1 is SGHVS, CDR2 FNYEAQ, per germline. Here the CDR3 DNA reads TGTGCCAGCTCCGGGGGTAATAGCAATCAGCCCCAGCATTTT. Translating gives CASSGGNSNQPQHF.

CDR3 in DNA: TGCGCCAGCAGCTTGGGGGACAGGGTCGCCGGGGAGCTGTTTTTT. This encodes CASSLGDRVAGELFF. This sequence joins TRBV5-1 and TRBJ2-2; 9 nucleotides match TRBD1. After removal of 0 bases from V and 6 bases from J, the junction contained 3 bases not matched to a gene. The CDR3 covers 15 residues. CDR1 SGHRS and CDR2 YFSETQ come from the germline V gene.

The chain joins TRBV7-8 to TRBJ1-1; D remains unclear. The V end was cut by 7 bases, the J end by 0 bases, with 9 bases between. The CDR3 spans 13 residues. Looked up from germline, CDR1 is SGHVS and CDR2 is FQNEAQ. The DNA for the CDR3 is TGTGCCAGCACAAGAGGGATGAACACTGAAGCTTTCTTT. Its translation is CASTRGMNTEAFF.